The T cell receptor (beta chain) under discussion was sequenced for a study of PD-1 blockade in mismatch repair-deficient tumors. Only in-frame clones appear in the TCRdb table, and some are missing; sequencing was by immunoSEQ multiplex PCR. The profile shows about 68,000 clones, about 78% of them singletons. This clone was counted between two and nine times. CDR3 length: 13 residues. Germline V gene lookup returns CDR1 SGHDT and CDR2 YYEEEE. The junction had 9 bases not matched to a gene; V was cut back by 0 bases and J by 12 bases. The chain combines TRBV5-6 with TRBJ2-7, with 7 bases fitting TRBD1. Sequencing used peripheral blood, obtained 2 weeks after starting pembrolizumab. The receptor comes from an adult with mismatch repair-deficient cancer. The CDR3, as DNA: TGTGCCAGCAGCTTGGGGGAACAGGGGTTGCGGTACTTC. Encoded protein: CASSLGEQGLRYF.